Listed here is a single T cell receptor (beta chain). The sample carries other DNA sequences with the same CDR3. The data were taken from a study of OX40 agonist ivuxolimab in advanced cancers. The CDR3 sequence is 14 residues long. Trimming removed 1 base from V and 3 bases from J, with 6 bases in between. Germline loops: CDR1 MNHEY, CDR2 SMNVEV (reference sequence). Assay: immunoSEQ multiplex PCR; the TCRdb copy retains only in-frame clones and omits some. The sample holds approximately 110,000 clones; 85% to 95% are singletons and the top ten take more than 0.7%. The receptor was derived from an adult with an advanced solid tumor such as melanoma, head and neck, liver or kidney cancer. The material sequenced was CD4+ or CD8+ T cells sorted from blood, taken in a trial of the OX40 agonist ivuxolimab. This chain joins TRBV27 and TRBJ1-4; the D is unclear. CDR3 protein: CASSLLGSNEKLFF. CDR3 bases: TGTGCCAGCAGTTTATTGGGTTCTAATGAAAAACTGTTTTTT.